This TCR beta chain was captured by sequencing in a study of cytomegalovirus exposure and HLA in healthy donors. Study summary: A preliminary data release comprised 91 million or so unique TCRs obtained from HLA-typed donors. When fewer than 400 donors were genotyped, roughly four fifths of them were found to fall in the Caucasian-associated ancestry cluster.

The PCR made use of 60 Vbeta and 13 Jbeta primers. Sequenced by immunoSEQ multiplex PCR; TCRdb stores in-frame clones only, minus some. The sample yields 100,000 to 150,000 clones, about 80% seen once. Points from the study as a whole: Later analysis found that TCR beta chains associated with HLA were more clonally expanded than other, equally common chains.

Germline-derived CDR1 and CDR2 are MGHDK and SYGVNS. Trimming removed 3 bases at V and 3 bases at J, with 6 bases between. The CDR3 spans 13 residues. Worth noting for this clone: Its antigen is as yet unknown.

The source is a girl aged 2-10 years in good health and CMV-seronegative. J is TRBJ2-4 and V is TRBV25-1; D gene unclear. Sequencing was carried out using PBMCs. The CDR3 here is CASSDSSKNIQYF. The DNA for the CDR3 is TGTGCCAGCAGTGATTCTAGCAAAAACATTCAGTACTTC.